Following are 2 T cell receptor beta chains from one sample sequenced in a study of T cell clonality in common variable immunodeficiency. Profiling relied on immunoSEQ multiplex PCR, and the TCRdb table lists in-frame clones only, not all of them. The sample counts some 60,000 clones, none seen once; the ten largest own over 1.5%. Sequencing input: peripheral blood mononuclear cells. The receptor set was obtained from a person aged 18 to 70 in good health.

This clone was counted at least ten times. The missing CDR3 end, 3 residues past where the read stops, is filled in from the germline J gene. This chain links TRBV20-1 with TRBJ2-1; 14 bases map to TRBD2. There are 16 residues in the CDR3. CDR1 is DFQATT, CDR2 SNEGSKA, per germline (reference sequence). CDR3 amino acids: CRAGLAGVSSYNEQFF. Incomplete CDR3 DNA: TGCAGAGCGGGACTAGCGGGAGTTAGCTCCTACAATGAG.

This clone has ten or more counts. The sequenced fragment ends 3 residues before the CDR3 boundary, so the rest is inferred from the germline J gene. The chain recombines TRBV7-3 with TRBJ2-1, with D uncertain. CDR1 SGHTA and CDR2 FQGTGA come from the germline V gene. Trimming removed 3 bases from V and 5 bases from J, with 5 bases in between. This CDR3 contains 12 residues. Partial CDR3 DNA: TGTGCCAGCAGCTTCCGGGACAATGAG. Translation gives CASSFRDNE. The entire CDR3 reads CASSFRDNEQFF.